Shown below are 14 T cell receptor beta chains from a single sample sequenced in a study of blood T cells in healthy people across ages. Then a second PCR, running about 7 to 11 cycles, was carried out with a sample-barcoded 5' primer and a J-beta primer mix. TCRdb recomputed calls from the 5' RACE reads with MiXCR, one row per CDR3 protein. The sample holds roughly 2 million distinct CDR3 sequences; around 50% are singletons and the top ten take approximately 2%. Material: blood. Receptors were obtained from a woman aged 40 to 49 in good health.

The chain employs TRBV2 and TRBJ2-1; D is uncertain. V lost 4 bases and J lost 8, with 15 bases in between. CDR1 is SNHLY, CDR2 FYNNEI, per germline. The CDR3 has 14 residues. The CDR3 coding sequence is TGTGCCAGCAGTGGGAACTCGGAGCTGGATGAGCAGTTCTTC. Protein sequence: CASSGNSELDEQFF.

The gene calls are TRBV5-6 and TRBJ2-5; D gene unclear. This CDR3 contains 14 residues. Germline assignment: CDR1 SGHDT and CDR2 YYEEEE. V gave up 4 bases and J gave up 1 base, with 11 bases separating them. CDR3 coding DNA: TGTGCCAGCAGCCGCATCGGCAGCCAAGAGACCCAGTACTTC. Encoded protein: CASSRIGSQETQYF. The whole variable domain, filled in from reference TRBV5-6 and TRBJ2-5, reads DAGVTQSPTHLIKTRGQQVTLRCSPKSGHDTVSWYQQALGQGPQFIFQYYEEEERQRGNFPDRFSGHQFPNYSSELNVNALLLGDSALYLCASSRIGSQETQYFGPGTRLLVL.

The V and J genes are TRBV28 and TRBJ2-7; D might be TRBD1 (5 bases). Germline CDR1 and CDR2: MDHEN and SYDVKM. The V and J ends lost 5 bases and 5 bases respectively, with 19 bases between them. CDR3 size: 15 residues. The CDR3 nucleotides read TGTGCCAGCAGTAAGTCCCGGGCGCAGGGCCACGAGCAGTACTTC. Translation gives CASSKSRAQGHEQYF.

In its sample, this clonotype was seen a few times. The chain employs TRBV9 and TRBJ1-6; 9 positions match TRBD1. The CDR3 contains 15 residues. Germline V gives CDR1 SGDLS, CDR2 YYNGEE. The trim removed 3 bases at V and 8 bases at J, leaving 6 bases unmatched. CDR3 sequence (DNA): TGTGCCAGCAGCGGACGGACAGGGGAGGATTCACCCCTCCACTTT. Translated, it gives CASSGRTGEDSPLHF.

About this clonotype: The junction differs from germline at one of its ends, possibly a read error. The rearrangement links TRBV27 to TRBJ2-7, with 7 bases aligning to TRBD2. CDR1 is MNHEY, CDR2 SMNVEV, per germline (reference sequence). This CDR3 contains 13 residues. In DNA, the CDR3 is TGTGCCAACAGTTTAACCGAGCGGGGCGAGCAGTACTTC. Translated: CANSLTERGEQYF.

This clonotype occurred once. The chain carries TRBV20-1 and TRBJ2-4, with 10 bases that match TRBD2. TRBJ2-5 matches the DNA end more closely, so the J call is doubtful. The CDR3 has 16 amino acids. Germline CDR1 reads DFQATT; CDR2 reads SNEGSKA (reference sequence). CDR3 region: CSASSTSGGAEETQYF. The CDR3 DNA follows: TGCAGTGCTAGTTCCACAAGCGGGGGGGCCGAGGAGACCCAGTACTTC.

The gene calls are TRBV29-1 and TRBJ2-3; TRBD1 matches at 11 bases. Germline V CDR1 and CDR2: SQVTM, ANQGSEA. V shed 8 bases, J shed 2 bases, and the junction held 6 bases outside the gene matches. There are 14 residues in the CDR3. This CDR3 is CSYGQGANTDTQYF. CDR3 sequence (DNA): TGCAGCTACGGACAGGGGGCCAACACAGATACGCAGTATTTT.

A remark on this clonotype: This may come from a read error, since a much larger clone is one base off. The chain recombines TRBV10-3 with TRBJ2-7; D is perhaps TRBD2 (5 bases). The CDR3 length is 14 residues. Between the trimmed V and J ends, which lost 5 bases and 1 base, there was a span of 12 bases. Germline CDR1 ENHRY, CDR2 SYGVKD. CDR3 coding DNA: TGTGCCATCAGTAAGGCGGGTTCATCCTACGAGCAGTACTTC. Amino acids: CAISKAGSSYEQYF.

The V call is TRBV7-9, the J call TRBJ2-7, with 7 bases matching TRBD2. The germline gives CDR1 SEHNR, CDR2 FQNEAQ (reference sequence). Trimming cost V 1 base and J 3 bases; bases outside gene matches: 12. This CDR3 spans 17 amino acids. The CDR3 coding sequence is TGTGCCAGCAGCTTAGGGAGACCCGGGACTAACCACTACGAGCAGTACTTC. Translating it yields CASSLGRPGTNHYEQYF. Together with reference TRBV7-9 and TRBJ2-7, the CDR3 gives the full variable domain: DTGVSQNPRHKITKRGQNVTFRCDPISEHNRLYWYRQTLGQGPEFLTYFQNEAQLEKSRLLSDRFSAERPKGSFSTLEIQRTEQGDSAMYLCASSLGRPGTNHYEQYFGPGTRLTVT.

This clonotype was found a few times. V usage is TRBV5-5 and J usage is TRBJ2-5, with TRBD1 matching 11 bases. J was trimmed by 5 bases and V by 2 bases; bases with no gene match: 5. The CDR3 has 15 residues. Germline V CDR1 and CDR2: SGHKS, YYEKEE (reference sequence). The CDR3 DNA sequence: TGTGCCAGCAGCTTTTCTGGACAGGGGGCCGAGACCCAGTACTTC. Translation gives CASSFSGQGAETQYF.

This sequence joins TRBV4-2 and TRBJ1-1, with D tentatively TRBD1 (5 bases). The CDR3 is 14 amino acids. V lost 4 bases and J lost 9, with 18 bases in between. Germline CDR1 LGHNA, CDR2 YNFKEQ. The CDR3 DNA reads TGTGCCAGCAGCCGGGGGACGGGTGACGAGAAAGCTTTCTTT. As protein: CASSRGTGDEKAFF.

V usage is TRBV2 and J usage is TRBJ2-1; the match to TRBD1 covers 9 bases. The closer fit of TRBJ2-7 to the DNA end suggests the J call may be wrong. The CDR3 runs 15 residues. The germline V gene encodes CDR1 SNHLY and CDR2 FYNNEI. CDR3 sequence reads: CASRTRDRVWYEQYF. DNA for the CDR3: TGTGCCAGCAGAACTAGGGACAGGGTCTGGTACGAGCAGTACTTC.

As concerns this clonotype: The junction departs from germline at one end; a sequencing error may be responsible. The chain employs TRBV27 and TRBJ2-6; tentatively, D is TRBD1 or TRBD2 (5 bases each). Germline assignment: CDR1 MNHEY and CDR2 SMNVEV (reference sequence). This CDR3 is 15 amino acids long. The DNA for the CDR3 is TGTGCCAGCAGTTTCCCGTCGCACGGGGCCAACGTCCCGACTTTC. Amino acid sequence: CASSFPSHGANVPTF.

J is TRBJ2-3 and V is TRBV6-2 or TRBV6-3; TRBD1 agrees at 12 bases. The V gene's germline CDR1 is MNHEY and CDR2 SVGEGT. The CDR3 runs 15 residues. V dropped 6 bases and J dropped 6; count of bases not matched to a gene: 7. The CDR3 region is CASRPSGQGADTQYF. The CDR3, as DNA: TGTGCCAGCAGACCTTCGGGACAGGGGGCTGATACGCAGTATTTT.